This T cell receptor beta chain was identified in a study of early T cells in non-severe SARS-CoV-2 infection. Each single cDNA molecule received a unique molecular identifier. TCRdb analysed the 5' RACE reads with MiXCR anew, one entry per CDR3 protein. The sample yields 70,000 to 90,000 distinct CDR3 sequences, roughly 12% seen once. Germline CDR1 and CDR2: SQVTM and ANQGSEA. This CDR3 contains 15 residues. The V end was cut by 4 bases, the J end by 2 bases, with 12 bases between. The receptor was derived from an adult who was a healthcare worker with PCR-confirmed SARS-CoV-2 infection or an uninfected control (not recorded which). This sequence joins TRBV29-1 and TRBJ2-6; either TRBD1 or TRBD2 may supply D (5 bases each). The material sequenced was whole blood. The CDR3, as DNA: TGCAGCGTTGTGGGGGAAGGAACTGGGGCCAACGTCCTGACTTTC. This sequence encodes CSVVGEGTGANVLTF.